The 21 T cell receptor beta chains listed next were all sequenced from one sample in a study of CXCR3 chemokines and chemotherapy response in bladder cancer. One entry per CDR3 protein, called by TCRdb with MiXCR from the PCR reads. The sample gives more than 4,000 distinct CDR3 sequences, 13% to 15% of which show up once; more than 9% is in the top ten. Sample acquisition took place from a patient whose treatment included neoadjuvant chemotherapy. Receptors were obtained from a human donor with bladder cancer that responded to neoadjuvant chemotherapy.

On this clonotype itself: This likely stems from a read error, as it lies one base from a far larger clone. J is TRBJ2-1 and V is TRBV7-2; the D call may be TRBD1 or TRBD2 (5 bases each). The CDR3 is 14 residues long. Germline assignment: CDR1 SGHTA and CDR2 FQGNSA. Trimming left V 3 bases short and J 10 bases short, with 16 bases between. The CDR3 sequence: CASSFTGLPYEQFF. The CDR3 region has the DNA TGTGCCAGCAGCTTTACAGGACTGCCCTACGAGCAGTTCTTC.

The V call is TRBV6-1, the J call TRBJ2-4, with 11 positions matching TRBD2. Germline CDR1 is MNHNS and CDR2 is SASEGT. Trimming at V came to 6 bases and at J to 1 base, leaving 8 bases not matched to a gene. This CDR3 is 17 amino acids long. CDR3 in DNA: TGTGCCAGCAGCCCACTAGCGGGAGTGGGGGCCAAAAACATTCAGTACTTC. Amino acids: CASSPLAGVGAKNIQYF.

The gene calls are TRBV20-1 and TRBJ1-1; 10 bases map to TRBD1. Germline V gives CDR1 DFQATT, CDR2 SNEGSKA (reference sequence). The CDR3 length is 13 residues. After removal of 4 bases from V and 5 bases from J, the junction contained 4 bases not matched to a gene. CDR3 in DNA: TGCAGTGCTACGGGACAGGGGCAAACTGAAGCTTTCTTT. Translated: CSATGQGQTEAFF.

Only a few counts were recorded for this clonotype. The chain combines TRBV12-3 or TRBV12-4 with TRBJ2-7; 8 bases line up with TRBD2. The ends lost 7 bases at V and 5 bases at J; junction bases unmatched: 13. CDR3 size: 15 residues. The CDR3 sequence is CASTQPGTSNHEQYF. For the CDR3, the DNA is TGTGCCAGCACCCAACCGGGGACTAGTAACCACGAGCAGTACTTC.

This clonotype was counted many times. The V gene is TRBV12-3 or TRBV12-4, the J gene TRBJ2-2; D may be TRBD2 (5 bases). Trimming took 6 bases from V and 3 from J, leaving 14 bases between them. This CDR3 has 15 residues. CDR3 amino acids: CASRLTTTYTGELFF. The CDR3 DNA follows: TGTGCCAGCAGATTAACGACTACTTACACCGGGGAGCTGTTTTTT.

The sample holds many counts of this clonotype. V and J are TRBV6-6 and TRBJ2-5, with D tentatively TRBD1 (6 bases). This CDR3 has 14 amino acids. V was cut by 4 bases and J by 3 bases, with 12 bases left in between. CDR1 is MNHNY, CDR2 SVGAGI, per germline (reference sequence). CDR3 protein: CASSSWTDEETQYF. CDR3 DNA: TGTGCCAGCAGTTCGTGGACAGACGAAGAGACCCAGTACTTC.

Relative to its sample, this clonotype is medium-sized. The CDR3 reads CASSRVRSTDTQYF. Here the CDR3 DNA reads TGTGCCAGTAGTAGAGTCAGGAGCACAGATACGCAGTATTTT. The chain uses TRBV19 and TRBJ2-3; no clear D gene. Germline V gene lookup returns CDR1 LNHDA and CDR2 SQIVND (reference sequence). The CDR3 is 14 amino acids. V shed 4 bases and J shed 0 bases, with 8 bases lying between them.

This clonotype was detected ten times or more. The chain is built from TRBV24-1 and TRBJ2-7; TRBD1 matches at 9 bases. CDR1 and CDR2 (germline): KGHDR, SFDVKD. V lost 4 bases, J lost 2 bases, and 2 bases stayed unmatched. The CDR3 is 14 residues long. For the CDR3, the DNA is TGTGCCACCAGTGACCGACAGGGGGCCTACGAGCAGTACTTC. As protein: CATSDRQGAYEQYF.

J is TRBJ2-2 and V is TRBV5-6; D is uncertain. CDR3 length: 15 amino acids. Germline assignment: CDR1 SGHDT and CDR2 YYEEEE. Trimming pared 0 bases from V and 0 bases from J, leaving 6 bases between. CDR3 in amino acids: CASSLGRTNTGELFF. In DNA, the CDR3 is TGTGCCAGCAGCTTGGGCAGAACGAACACCGGGGAGCTGTTTTTT.

The chain is built from TRBV2 and TRBJ2-6, with D unclear. V was clipped by 2 bases and J by 0 bases, with 11 bases between them. This CDR3 has 17 residues. Germline lookup yields CDR1 SNHLY and CDR2 FYNNEI. CDR3 protein: CASSETKDGSGANVLTF. CDR3 sequence (DNA): TGTGCCAGCAGTGAAACCAAGGATGGCTCTGGGGCCAACGTCCTGACTTTC.

This clonotype appeared many times. This chain joins TRBV5-6 and TRBJ2-4; D ambiguous. Trimming shortened V by 0 bases and J by 1 base, and 5 bases separated the two germline ends. The germline V gene encodes CDR1 SGHDT and CDR2 YYEEEE. The CDR3 is made up of 14 amino acids. The CDR3 coding sequence is TGTGCCAGCAGCTTGGGGGCGGCCAAAAACATTCAGTACTTC. Translated, it gives CASSLGAAKNIQYF.

This sequence joins TRBV20-1 and TRBJ1-2; D is unresolved. Germline values: CDR1 DFQATT, CDR2 SNEGSKA (reference sequence). V lost 1 base and J lost 8, with 14 bases in between. There are 13 residues in the CDR3. The CDR3 loop is CSARGDLLGGYTF. CDR3 DNA: TGCAGTGCTAGAGGGGATCTTTTGGGGGGCTACACCTTC.

The table lists this clonotype with many counts. CDR3 sequence reads: CSANGLADNEQFF. In DNA, the CDR3 is TGCAGTGCTAACGGACTAGCGGACAATGAGCAGTTCTTC. This rearrangement joins TRBV20-1 to TRBJ2-1; 10 bases match TRBD2. The CDR3 is 13 residues long. V dropped 4 bases and J dropped 5; count of bases not matched to a gene: 2. Germline CDR1 and CDR2: DFQATT and SNEGSKA (reference sequence).

The chain combines TRBV2 with TRBJ2-2; 12 nucleotides agree with TRBD2. V shed 0 bases and J 5 bases; nucleotides not matched to a gene: 13. Germline-derived CDR1 and CDR2 are SNHLY and FYNNEI. This CDR3 spans 20 amino acids. The CDR3 is CASSEANLAGGPIGTGELFF. In DNA form, the CDR3 reads TGTGCCAGCAGTGAAGCCAATCTAGCGGGAGGGCCTATAGGGACCGGGGAGCTGTTTTTT.

This clonotype appeared once. This sequence joins TRBV6-2 or TRBV6-3 and TRBJ2-3; 13 nucleotides line up with TRBD2. This CDR3 contains 16 residues. V was pared by 5 bases and J by 5 bases, with 7 bases of the junction left unmatched. Germline-derived CDR1 and CDR2 are MNHEY and SVGEGT. The CDR3 spells CASSPTSGRSGDTQYF. The CDR3 coding sequence is TGTGCCAGCAGTCCGACTAGCGGGAGGTCAGGAGATACGCAGTATTTT.

In its sample, this clonotype is medium-sized. The CDR3 DNA is TGCAGCGTCCCCGGAGGGTACAATGAGCAGTTCTTC. This codes for CSVPGGYNEQFF. The V and J genes are TRBV29-1 and TRBJ2-1, with D perhaps TRBD2 (6 bases). The CDR3 consists of 12 residues. V was shortened by 6 bases and J by 4 bases, with 10 bases between the two germline ends. Germline V gene lookup returns CDR1 SQVTM and CDR2 ANQGSEA.

The chain combines TRBV19 with TRBJ2-1; the match to TRBD1 covers 8 bases. Germline V gene lookup returns CDR1 LNHDA and CDR2 SQIVND (reference sequence). The CDR3 sequence is 15 residues long. V shed 6 bases and J 7 bases; nucleotides not matched to a gene: 11. This CDR3 is CASSPGQVIRNEQFF. The CDR3 coding sequence is TGTGCCAGTAGCCCGGGACAGGTTATTAGGAATGAGCAGTTCTTC.

This clonotype is labeled as medium-sized. This sequence joins TRBV10-3 and TRBJ1-5; D is ambiguous. V lost 0 bases and J 3 bases, leaving 9 bases between the germline ends. Germline V gene sequence: CDR1 ENHRY, CDR2 SYGVKD. The CDR3 extends over 15 amino acids. The CDR3 reads CAISESRDSNQPQHF. In DNA form, the CDR3 reads TGTGCCATCAGTGAGTCGAGAGATTCCAATCAGCCCCAGCATTTT.

This clonotype was observed at least ten times. V gene TRBV27 combines with J gene TRBJ2-7; TRBD2 matches at 7 bases. Per germline, CDR1 MNHEY and CDR2 SMNVEV (reference sequence). The CDR3 is made up of 14 amino acids. V was pared by 1 base and J by 3 bases, with 3 bases of the junction left unmatched. The CDR3 is CASSLLGTIYEQYF. Here the CDR3 DNA reads TGTGCCAGCAGTTTATTAGGGACTATCTACGAGCAGTACTTC.

J is TRBJ1-1 and V is TRBV7-2; 7 bases align to TRBD1. J lost 2 bases, V lost 0 bases, and 12 bases had no gene match. The CDR3 has 18 amino acids. Per the germline V gene, CDR1 is SGHTA and CDR2 is FQGNSA. The chain's CDR3 is CASSLASGGGRSNTEAFF. The CDR3, as DNA: TGTGCCAGCAGCTTAGCGTCAGGGGGGGGGCGGTCCAACACTGAAGCTTTCTTT.

The sample holds many counts of this clonotype. The rearrangement uses TRBV5-4 and TRBJ1-4, with a tentative D call TRBD1 (5 bases). Trimming left V 4 bases short and J 2 bases short, with 12 bases between. CDR1 and CDR2 (germline): SGHNT, YYREEE (reference sequence). This CDR3 comprises 15 residues. This CDR3 reads CASSPGGTTNEKLFF. Here the CDR3 DNA reads TGTGCCAGCAGCCCGGGAGGGACTACTAATGAAAAACTGTTTTTT.